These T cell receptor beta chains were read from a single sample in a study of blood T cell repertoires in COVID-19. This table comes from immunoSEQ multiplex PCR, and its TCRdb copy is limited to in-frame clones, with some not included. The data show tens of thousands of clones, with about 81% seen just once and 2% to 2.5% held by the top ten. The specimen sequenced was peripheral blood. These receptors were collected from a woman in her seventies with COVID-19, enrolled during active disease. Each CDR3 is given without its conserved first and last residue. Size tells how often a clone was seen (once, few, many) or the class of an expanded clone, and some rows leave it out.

ASRGTFNYGYT TRBV2 few TRBJ1-2
ASSETRYTGELF TRBV2 - TRBJ2-2
ATSRGDNEQF TRBV15 - TRBJ2-1
ASGIRSNPNTEAF TRBV12-5 few TRBJ1-1
ASSEARGGPSTDTQY TRBV6-1 - TRBJ2-3
ASSFRSSYNEQF TRBV5-1 medium-sized TRBJ2-1
ASSSGQGGEQY TRBV6-5 - TRBJ2-7
ASSETGANYGYT TRBV6-1 - TRBJ1-2
ASSPSWTRRNYEQY TRBV7-8 - TRBJ2-7
ASSQGQSAGYT TRBV6-5 - TRBJ1-2
ATSRDELASFSYEQY TRBV15 - TRBJ2-7
AISESGRGPTGELF TRBV10-3 - TRBJ2-2
ASSSTVQGRAF TRBV6-5 once TRBJ1-1
ASSPQGSNQPQH TRBV2 once TRBJ1-5
ASRPTGQGYGYT TRBV6-2/TRBV6-3 - TRBJ1-2
ASSLDRVSYNEQF TRBV7-9 - TRBJ2-1
ASSHTPFYGYT TRBV14 - TRBJ1-2
ASSVGRTANYGYT TRBV9 - TRBJ1-2
ASSLRTGRNEKLF TRBV5-4 - TRBJ1-4
ASSQGATGSGNTIY TRBV4-1 once TRBJ1-3
ASSLVPGRQETQY TRBV5-1 - TRBJ2-5
ASSLGGPDGYT TRBV5-1 - TRBJ1-2
ASSQDYSGGYTGELF TRBV4-3 - TRBJ2-2
ASSYTSQREAFGEQF TRBV6-2/TRBV6-3 - TRBJ2-1
ASSGGTHTEAF TRBV5-4 - TRBJ1-1
ASSVSGRAAGNIQY TRBV5-1 - TRBJ2-4
ASSYPLHRDNTEAF TRBV6-6 - TRBJ1-1
ASSRIQGIHMNTEAF TRBV19 - TRBJ1-1
ASRGGRGEKLF TRBV2 once TRBJ1-4
ASSFLLDTGELF TRBV9 - TRBJ2-2
ASSLPTGLFSGYT TRBV7-9 - TRBJ1-2
SVVTGATNEKLF TRBV29-1 - TRBJ1-4
ASSSPGLASDTQY TRBV6-5 - TRBJ2-3
ASSFGQGNGYT TRBV12-3/TRBV12-4 once TRBJ1-2
ASSSLSGMNTGELF TRBV5-1 - TRBJ2-2
ASSSLGGEGTDTQY TRBV6-5 - TRBJ2-3
ASSKGQGQDTQY TRBV19 once TRBJ2-3
ASSYRQGDGYT TRBV6-5 - TRBJ1-2